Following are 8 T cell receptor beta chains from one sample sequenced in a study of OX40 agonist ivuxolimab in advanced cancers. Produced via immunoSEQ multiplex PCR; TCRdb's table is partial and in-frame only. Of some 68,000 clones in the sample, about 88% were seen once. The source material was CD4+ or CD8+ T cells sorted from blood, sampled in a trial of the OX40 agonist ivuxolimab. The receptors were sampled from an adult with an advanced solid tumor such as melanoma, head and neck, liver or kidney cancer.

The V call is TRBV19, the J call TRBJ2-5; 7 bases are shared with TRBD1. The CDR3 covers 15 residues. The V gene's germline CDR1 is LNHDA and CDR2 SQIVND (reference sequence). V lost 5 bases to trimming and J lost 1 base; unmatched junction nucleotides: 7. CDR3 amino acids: CASSLITGAQETQYF. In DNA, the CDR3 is TGTGCCAGTAGTCTTATTACAGGGGCCCAAGAGACCCAGTACTTC.

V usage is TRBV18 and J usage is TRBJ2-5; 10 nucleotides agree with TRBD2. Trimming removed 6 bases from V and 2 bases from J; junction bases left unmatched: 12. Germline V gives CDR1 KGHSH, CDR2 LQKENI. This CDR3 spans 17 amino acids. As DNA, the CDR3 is TGTGCCAGCTCCCTGTCCGTAGCGGGAGGTCTTCAAGAGACCCAGTACTTC. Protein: CASSLSVAGGLQETQYF.

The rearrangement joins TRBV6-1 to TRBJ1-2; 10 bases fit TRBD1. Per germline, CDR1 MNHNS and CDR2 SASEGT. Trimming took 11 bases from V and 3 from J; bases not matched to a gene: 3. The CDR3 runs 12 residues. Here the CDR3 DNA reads TGTGCCTCAGGGACAGGGGACTATGGCTACACCTTC. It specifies CASGTGDYGYTF.

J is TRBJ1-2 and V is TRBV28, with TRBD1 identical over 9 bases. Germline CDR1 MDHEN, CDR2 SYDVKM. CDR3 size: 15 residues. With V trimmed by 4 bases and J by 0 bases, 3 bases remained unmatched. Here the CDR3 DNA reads TGTGCCAGCAGTTCGACAGGGGGAACTAACTATGGCTACACCTTC. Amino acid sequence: CASSSTGGTNYGYTF.

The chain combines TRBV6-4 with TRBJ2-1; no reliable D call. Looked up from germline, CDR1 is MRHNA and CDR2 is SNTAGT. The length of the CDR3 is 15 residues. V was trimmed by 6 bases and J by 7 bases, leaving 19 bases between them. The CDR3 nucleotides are TGTGCCAGCAGCGCTAAGCTAGGTTCATGGAATGAGCAGTTCTTC. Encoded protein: CASSAKLGSWNEQFF.

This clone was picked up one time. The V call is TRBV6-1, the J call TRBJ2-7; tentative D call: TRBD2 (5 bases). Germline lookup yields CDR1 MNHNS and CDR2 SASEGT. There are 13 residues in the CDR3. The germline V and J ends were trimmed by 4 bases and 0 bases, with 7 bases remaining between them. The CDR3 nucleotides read TGTGCCAGCAGTGTCCGGGACTCCTACGAGCAGTACTTC. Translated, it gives CASSVRDSYEQYF.

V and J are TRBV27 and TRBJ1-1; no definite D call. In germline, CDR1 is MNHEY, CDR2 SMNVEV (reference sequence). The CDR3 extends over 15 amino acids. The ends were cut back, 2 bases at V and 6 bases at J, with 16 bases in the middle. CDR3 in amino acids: CASSLQFFHAAEAFF. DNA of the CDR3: TGTGCCAGCAGTTTACAGTTTTTTCACGCGGCTGAAGCTTTCTTT.

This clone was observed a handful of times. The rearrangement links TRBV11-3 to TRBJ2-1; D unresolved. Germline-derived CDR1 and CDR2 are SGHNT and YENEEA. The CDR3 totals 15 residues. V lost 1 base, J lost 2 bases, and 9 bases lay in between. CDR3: CASSLASGTYNEQFF. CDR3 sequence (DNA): TGTGCCAGCAGCTTAGCCTCCGGTACCTACAATGAGCAGTTCTTC.